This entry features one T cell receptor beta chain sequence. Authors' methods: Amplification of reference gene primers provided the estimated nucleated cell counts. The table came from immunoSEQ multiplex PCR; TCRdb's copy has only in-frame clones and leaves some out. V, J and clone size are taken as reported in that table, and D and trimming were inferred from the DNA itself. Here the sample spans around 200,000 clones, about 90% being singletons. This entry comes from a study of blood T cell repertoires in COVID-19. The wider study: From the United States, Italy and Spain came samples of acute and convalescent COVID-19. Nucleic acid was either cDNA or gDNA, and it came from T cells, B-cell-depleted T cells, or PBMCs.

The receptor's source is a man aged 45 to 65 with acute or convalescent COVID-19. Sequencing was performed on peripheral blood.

This CDR3 reads CASSPQTGGFEEQYV. For the CDR3, the DNA is TGTGCCAGTAGTCCTCAGACAGGGGGCTTTGAAGAGCAGTACGTC. The rearrangement joins TRBV19 to TRBJ2-7; TRBD1 matches at 10 bases. CDR3 length equals 15 residues. V lost 5 bases, J lost 7 bases, and 11 bases stayed unmatched. CDR1 and CDR2 (germline): LNHDA, SQIVND (reference sequence).